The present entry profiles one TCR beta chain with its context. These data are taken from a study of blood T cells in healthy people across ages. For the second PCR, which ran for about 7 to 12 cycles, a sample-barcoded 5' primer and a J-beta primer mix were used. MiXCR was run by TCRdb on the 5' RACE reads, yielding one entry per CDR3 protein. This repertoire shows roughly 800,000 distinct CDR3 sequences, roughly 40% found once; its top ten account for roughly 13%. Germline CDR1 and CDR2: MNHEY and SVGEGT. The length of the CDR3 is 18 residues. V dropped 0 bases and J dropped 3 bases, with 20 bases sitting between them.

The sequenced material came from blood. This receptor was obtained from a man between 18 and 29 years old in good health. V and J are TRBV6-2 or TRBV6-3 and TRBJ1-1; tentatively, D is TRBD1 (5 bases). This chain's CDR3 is CASSYSGGEREAHTEAFF. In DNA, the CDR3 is TGTGCCAGCAGTTACTCGGGGGGAGAACGCGAGGCGCACACTGAAGCTTTCTTT.